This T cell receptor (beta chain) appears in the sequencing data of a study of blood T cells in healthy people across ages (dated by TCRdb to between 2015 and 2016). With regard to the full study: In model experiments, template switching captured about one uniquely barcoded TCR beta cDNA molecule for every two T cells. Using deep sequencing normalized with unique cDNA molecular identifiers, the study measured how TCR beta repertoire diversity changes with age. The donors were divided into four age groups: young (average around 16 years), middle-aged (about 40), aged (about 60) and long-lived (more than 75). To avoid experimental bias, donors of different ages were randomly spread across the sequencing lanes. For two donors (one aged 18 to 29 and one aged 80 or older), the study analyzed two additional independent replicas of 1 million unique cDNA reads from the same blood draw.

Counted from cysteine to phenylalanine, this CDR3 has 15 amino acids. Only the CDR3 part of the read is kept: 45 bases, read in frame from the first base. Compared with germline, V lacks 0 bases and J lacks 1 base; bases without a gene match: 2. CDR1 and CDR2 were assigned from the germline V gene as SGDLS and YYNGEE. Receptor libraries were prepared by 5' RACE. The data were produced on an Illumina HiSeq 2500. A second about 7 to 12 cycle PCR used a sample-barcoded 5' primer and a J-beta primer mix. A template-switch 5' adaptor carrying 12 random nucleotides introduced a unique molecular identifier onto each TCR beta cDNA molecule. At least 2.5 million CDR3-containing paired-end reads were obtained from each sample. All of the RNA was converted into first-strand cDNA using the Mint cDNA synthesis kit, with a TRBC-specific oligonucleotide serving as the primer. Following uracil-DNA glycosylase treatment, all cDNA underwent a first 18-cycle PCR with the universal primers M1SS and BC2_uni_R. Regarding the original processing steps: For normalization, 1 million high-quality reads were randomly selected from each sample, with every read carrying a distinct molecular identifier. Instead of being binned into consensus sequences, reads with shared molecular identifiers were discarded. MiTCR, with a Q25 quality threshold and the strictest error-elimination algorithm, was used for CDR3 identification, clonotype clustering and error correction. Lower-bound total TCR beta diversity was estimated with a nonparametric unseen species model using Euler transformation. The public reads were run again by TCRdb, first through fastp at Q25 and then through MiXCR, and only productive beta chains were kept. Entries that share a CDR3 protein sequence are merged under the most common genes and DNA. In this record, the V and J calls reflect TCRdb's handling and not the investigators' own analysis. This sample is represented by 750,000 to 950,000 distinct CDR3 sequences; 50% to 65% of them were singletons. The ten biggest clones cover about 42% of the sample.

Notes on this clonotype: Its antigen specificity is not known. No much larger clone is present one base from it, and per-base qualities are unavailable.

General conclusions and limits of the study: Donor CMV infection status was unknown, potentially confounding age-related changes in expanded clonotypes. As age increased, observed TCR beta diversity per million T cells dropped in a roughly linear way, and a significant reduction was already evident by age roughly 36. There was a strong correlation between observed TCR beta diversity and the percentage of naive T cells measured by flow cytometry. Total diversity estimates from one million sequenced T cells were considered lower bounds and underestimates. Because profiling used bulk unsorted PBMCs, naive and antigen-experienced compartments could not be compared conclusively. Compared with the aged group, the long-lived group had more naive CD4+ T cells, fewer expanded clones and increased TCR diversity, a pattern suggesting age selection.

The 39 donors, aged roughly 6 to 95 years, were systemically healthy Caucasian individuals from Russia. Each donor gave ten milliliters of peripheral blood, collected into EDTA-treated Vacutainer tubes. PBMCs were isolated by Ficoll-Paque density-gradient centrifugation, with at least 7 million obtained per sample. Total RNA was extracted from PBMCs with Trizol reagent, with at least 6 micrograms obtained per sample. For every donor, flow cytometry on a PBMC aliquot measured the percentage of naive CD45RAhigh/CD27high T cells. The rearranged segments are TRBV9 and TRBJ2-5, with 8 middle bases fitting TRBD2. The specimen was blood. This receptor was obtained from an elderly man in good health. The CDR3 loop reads CASSVASGLQETQYF. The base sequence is TGTGCCAGCAGCGTAGCTAGCGGGCTCCAAGAGACCCAGTACTTC.